Below, one TCR beta chain is given with its context. V lost 6 bases and J lost 2, with 17 bases in between. The length of the CDR3 is 16 residues. The germline V gene has CDR1 SGHTA and CDR2 FQGTGA. This entry belongs to a study of control samples from healthy donors and cancer patients. Sequencing was performed with immunoSEQ multiplex PCR; in TCRdb, only in-frame clones are kept and a portion is missing. This table holds over 100,000 clones, approximately 90% found once. The chain is built from TRBV7-3 and TRBJ2-1; D not certain. Sequencing input: blood. The TCR sequence derives from a man in his forties in good health. CDR3 residues: CASSLQTRPPYNEQFF. The CDR3 nucleotides are TGTGCCAGCAGTTTACAGACCAGGCCCCCCTACAATGAGCAGTTCTTC.